The 20 T cell receptor beta chains below all came from one sample that was sequenced in a study of cytomegalovirus exposure and HLA in healthy donors listed by TCRdb under 2017. Libraries came from the immunoSEQ multiplex PCR assay. As stored in TCRdb, this immuneACCESS dataset retains in-frame rearrangements with V and J assigned. A fraction of the clones does not appear; measured against another copy, unresolved V genes explain less than half of the discrepancy, and the remainder lacks a known reason. Within this sample are about 160,000 clones, with 90% to 97% of them counted one time only. About 0.94% of the sample lies in the top ten. Sequencing was done on a sample of PBMCs. These receptors originate from a woman aged 18-35 years in good health and CMV-seronegative.

The gene calls are TRBV9 and TRBJ2-7; D is unclear. Germline lookup yields CDR1 SGDLS and CDR2 YYNGEE. The CDR3 runs 12 residues. Trimming removed 0 bases at V and 6 bases at J, with 7 bases between. CDR3 sequence (DNA): TGTGCCAGCAGCGTAGTTGATAGCGAGCAGTACTTC. It is translated as CASSVVDSEQYF.

This clone was recorded once. The chain joins TRBV4-1 to TRBJ2-1, with TRBD2 identical over 10 bases. Germline V gene sequence: CDR1 MGHRA, CDR2 YSYEKL. This CDR3 region has 15 residues. The ends lost 4 bases at V and 10 bases at J; junction bases unmatched: 10. In DNA form, the CDR3 reads TGCGCCAGCAGCCCTGGACTAGCGGACCCCCGGGAGCAGTTCTTC. It encodes CASSPGLADPREQFF.

This chain joins TRBV30 and TRBJ2-1; 7 nucleotides align to TRBD2. V dropped 3 bases and J dropped 5; count of bases not matched to a gene: 1. In germline, CDR1 is GTSNPN, CDR2 SVGIG (reference sequence). This CDR3 region has 12 residues. For the CDR3, the DNA is TGTGCCTGGAGCGGGAGGAACAATGAGCAGTTCTTC. It translates to CAWSGRNNEQFF.

The V and J genes are TRBV13 and TRBJ2-2; maybe TRBD2 (6 bases). Between the trimmed V and J ends, which lost 0 bases and 5 bases, there was a span of 13 bases. CDR1 PRHDT and CDR2 FYEKMQ come from the germline V gene (reference sequence). The CDR3 covers 16 residues. DNA of the CDR3: TGTGCCAGCAGCTTAGGCCTTGGGGCGGGAACCGGGGAGCTGTTTTTT. It translates to CASSLGLGAGTGELFF.

The chain links TRBV7-2 to TRBJ2-5; 11 positions match TRBD1. Germline CDR1 SGHTA, CDR2 FQGNSA. The CDR3 extends over 16 amino acids. V shed 7 bases and J 1 base; nucleotides not matched to a gene: 8. This CDR3 reads CASNNGDRGAQETQYF. CDR3 coding DNA: TGTGCCAGCAACAACGGGGACAGGGGGGCCCAAGAGACCCAGTACTTC.

V gene TRBV19 combines with J gene TRBJ1-4; D ambiguous. CDR3 length equals 12 residues. CDR1 is LNHDA, CDR2 SQIVND, per germline (reference sequence). The V gene lost 7 bases and the J gene lost 4 bases, with 7 bases spanning the gap. CDR3 nucleotide sequence: TGTGCCAGTAAAGAGGGTAATGAAAAACTGTTTTTT. As protein: CASKEGNEKLFF.

This sequence joins TRBV2 and TRBJ2-3; D is uncertain. This CDR3 is built from 15 residues. V lost 0 bases and J lost 0, with 7 bases in between. CDR1 is SNHLY, CDR2 FYNNEI, per germline. The chain's CDR3 is CASSEALGSTDTQYF. DNA of the CDR3: TGTGCCAGCAGTGAAGCGCTCGGGAGCACAGATACGCAGTATTTT.

The chain uses TRBV4-2 and TRBJ2-3, with 7 bases aligning to TRBD2. This CDR3 region has 18 residues. V shed 5 bases and J 2 bases; nucleotides not matched to a gene: 16. Germline CDR1 reads LGHNA; CDR2 reads YNFKEQ. DNA for the CDR3: TGTGCCAGCAGCGCGGGTATCCGTCGGGGGGAGGTCACAGATACGCAGTATTTT. Translating it yields CASSAGIRRGEVTDTQYF.

V is TRBV5-6 and J is TRBJ2-5, with TRBD2 as a possible D gene (5 bases). Per germline, CDR1 SGHDT and CDR2 YYEEEE. Trimming cost V 7 bases and J 5 bases, with 18 bases left between them. The CDR3 spans 14 residues. The CDR3 loop reads CASGKEGPGETQYF. CDR3 coding DNA: TGTGCCAGCGGCAAAGAGGGTCCCGGGGAGACCCAGTACTTC.

This chain links TRBV4-2 with TRBJ2-6; 10 bases align to TRBD2. The CDR3 is made up of 16 amino acids. The ends lost 6 bases at V and 0 bases at J; junction bases unmatched: 2. CDR1 LGHNA and CDR2 YNFKEQ come from the germline V gene. The CDR3 sequence: CASRSGGASGANVLTF. DNA for the CDR3: TGTGCCAGCAGGAGCGGGGGGGCCTCTGGGGCCAACGTCCTGACTTTC.

The V call is TRBV30, the J call TRBJ2-5, with 11 positions matching TRBD2. Germline V gives CDR1 GTSNPN, CDR2 SVGIG (reference sequence). J gave up 2 bases and V 2 bases, and 10 bases lay outside the gene matches. This CDR3 comprises 17 residues. The CDR3 coding sequence is TGTGCCTGGAGTCTCGGGGGTAGCGGGGGGGCACAAGAGACCCAGTACTTC. It codes for CAWSLGGSGGAQETQYF. Combining the CDR3 with reference TRBV30 and TRBJ2-5 gives the whole variable domain SQTIHQWPATLVQPVGSPLSLECTVEGTSNPNLYWYRQAAGRGLQLLFYSVGIGQISSEVPQNLSASRPQDRQFILSSKKLLLSDSGFYLCAWSLGGSGGAQETQYFGPGTRLLVL.

V and J are TRBV4-1 and TRBJ2-4, with D perhaps TRBD1 (6 bases). V lost 5 bases and J 1 base, leaving 9 bases between the germline ends. Germline CDR1 is MGHRA and CDR2 is YSYEKL. CDR3 length equals 14 residues. The CDR3: CASSAQGAKNIQYF. CDR3 DNA: TGCGCCAGCAGCGCCCAGGGGGCCAAAAACATTCAGTACTTC.

The chain recombines TRBV11-2 with TRBJ2-7; D is uncertain. Deletions cut 5 bases from V and 2 bases from J, with 4 bases between. CDR1 and CDR2 from the germline V gene are SGHAT and FQNNGV. The CDR3 is made up of 11 amino acids. CDR3 in amino acids: CASSPAYEQYF. The CDR3 DNA sequence: TGTGCCAGCAGCCCGGCCTACGAGCAGTACTTC.

The chain carries TRBV6-1 and TRBJ2-5; TRBD2 matches at 12 bases. J was trimmed by 5 bases and V by 6 bases; bases with no gene match: 4. The CDR3 has 14 amino acids. Germline V gene sequence: CDR1 MNHNS, CDR2 SASEGT. The CDR3 loop is CASSLAGGSETQYF. The CDR3 DNA follows: TGTGCCAGCAGCCTAGCGGGGGGGTCTGAGACCCAGTACTTC.

The chain is built from TRBV15 and TRBJ2-2; tentatively, D is TRBD1 (5 bases). This CDR3 is 16 amino acids long. Trimming pared 1 base from V and 0 bases from J, leaving 9 bases between. Germline V CDR1 and CDR2: LNHNV, YYDKDF (reference sequence). For the CDR3, the DNA is TGTGCCACCAGCAGAGGCAAGGGGTCGAACACCGGGGAGCTGTTTTTT. As protein: CATSRGKGSNTGELFF.

This sequence joins TRBV5-1 and TRBJ2-7, with 10 bases fitting TRBD2. This CDR3 has 15 residues. Trimming cost V 3 bases and J 4 bases; bases outside gene matches: 7. CDR1 is SGHRS and CDR2 is YFSETQ in the germline V gene. CDR3 DNA sequence: TGCGCCAGCAGCTCCCCAACTAGCGGGGTTTACGAGCAGTACTTC. Protein sequence: CASSSPTSGVYEQYF.

The J gene is TRBJ2-1, the V gene TRBV19; 8 nucleotides align to TRBD2. V was pared by 0 bases and J by 8 bases, with 6 bases of the junction left unmatched. There are 15 residues in the CDR3. CDR1 and CDR2 from the germline V gene are LNHDA and SQIVND (reference sequence). The CDR3 nucleotides read TGTGCCAGTAGTATAGAGGCGGGGGGCGGCTATGAGCAGTTCTTC. Amino acids: CASSIEAGGGYEQFF.

The chain joins TRBV9 to TRBJ2-7; 11 positions match TRBD2. CDR3 length: 16 amino acids. Trimming took 0 bases from V and 3 from J; bases not matched to a gene: 5. Germline CDR1 SGDLS, CDR2 YYNGEE. This chain's CDR3 is CASSVGSSGGFYEQYF. Written as DNA, the CDR3 is TGTGCCAGCAGCGTAGGGTCTAGCGGGGGGTTCTACGAGCAGTACTTC.

This clone has a handful of counts. This chain connects TRBV7-9 to TRBJ1-2, with 7 bases fitting TRBD1. J gave up 8 bases and V 6 bases, and 18 bases lay outside the gene matches. The germline V gene has CDR1 SEHNR and CDR2 FQNEAQ (reference sequence). The CDR3 has 16 amino acids. Written as DNA, the CDR3 is TGTGCCAGCAGATTGTTAGGGGCAGGGGGGAGAGGCGGCTACACCTTC. Protein: CASRLLGAGGRGGYTF. Using reference TRBV7-9 and TRBJ1-2 for the parts outside the CDR3, the full variable domain is DTGVSQNPRHKITKRGQNVTFRCDPISEHNRLYWYRQTLGQGPEFLTYFQNEAQLEKSRLLSDRFSAERPKGSFSTLEIQRTEQGDSAMYLCASRLLGAGGRGGYTFGSGTRLTVV.

The rearrangement joins TRBV7-2 to TRBJ1-5; D possibly corresponds to TRBD1 (6 bases). This CDR3 has 15 residues. Trimming pared 1 base from V and 4 bases from J, leaving 11 bases between. CDR1 and CDR2 from the germline V gene are SGHTA and FQGNSA. The CDR3 region is CASSLEAGQNQPQHF. CDR3 nucleotide sequence: TGTGCCAGCAGCTTAGAGGCAGGACAGAATCAGCCCCAGCATTTT.